This TCR beta chain was captured by sequencing in a study of blood T cell repertoires in COVID-19. Study background: Both acute and convalescent COVID-19 samples were obtained from the United States, Italy and Spain. T cells, B-cell-depleted T cells, or PBMCs supplied cDNA or gDNA.

In the original workflow: Estimation of nucleated cell counts relied on the amplification of reference gene primers. TCRdb's copy holds only in-frame clones and misses some; the assay was immunoSEQ multiplex PCR. Clone size and the V and J calls come from that table; the DNA yielded D and trimming. Counted here are about 90,000 clones, roughly 84% occurring once; the ten biggest clones make up around 5.8%. The receptor was isolated from a man in his sixties with acute or convalescent COVID-19. Sequencing input: peripheral blood.

In DNA form, the CDR3 reads TGCGCCAGCAGCCAAGCTAGGAACAGGGGCTACAATGAGCAGTTCTTC. Protein: CASSQARNRGYNEQFF. The rearrangement uses TRBV4-1 and TRBJ2-1; 7 bases line up with TRBD1. With 1 base clipped from V and 3 bases from J, the junction kept 6 bases outside the gene matches. Per the germline V gene, CDR1 is MGHRA and CDR2 is YSYEKL. This CDR3 spans 16 amino acids.